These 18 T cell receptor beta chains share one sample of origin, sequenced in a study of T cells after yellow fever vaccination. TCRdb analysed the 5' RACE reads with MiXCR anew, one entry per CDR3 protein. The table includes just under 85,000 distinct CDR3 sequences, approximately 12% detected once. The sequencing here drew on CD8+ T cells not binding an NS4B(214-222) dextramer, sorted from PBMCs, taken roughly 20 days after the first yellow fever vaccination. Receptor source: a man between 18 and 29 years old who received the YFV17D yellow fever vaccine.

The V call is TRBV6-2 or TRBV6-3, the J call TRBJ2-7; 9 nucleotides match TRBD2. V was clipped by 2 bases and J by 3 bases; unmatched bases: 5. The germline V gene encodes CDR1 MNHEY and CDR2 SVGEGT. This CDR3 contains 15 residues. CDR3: CASSYGLAGLYEQYV. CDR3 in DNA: TGTGCCAGCAGTTACGGGCTAGCGGGACTCTACGAGCAGTACGTC.

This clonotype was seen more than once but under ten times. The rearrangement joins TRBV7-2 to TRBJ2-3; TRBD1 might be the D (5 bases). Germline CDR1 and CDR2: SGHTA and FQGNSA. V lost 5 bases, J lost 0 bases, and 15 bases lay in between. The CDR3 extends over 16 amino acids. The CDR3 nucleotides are TGTGCCAGCAGCCGACAGACAACACCAAGCACAGATACGCAGTATTTT. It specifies CASSRQTTPSTDTQYF. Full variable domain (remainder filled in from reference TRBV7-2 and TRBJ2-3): GAGVSQSPSNKVTEKGKDVELRCDPISGHTALYWYRQSLGQGLEFLIYFQGNSAPDKSGLPSDRFSAERTGGSVSTLTIQRTQQEDSAVYLCASSRQTTPSTDTQYFGPGTRLTVL.

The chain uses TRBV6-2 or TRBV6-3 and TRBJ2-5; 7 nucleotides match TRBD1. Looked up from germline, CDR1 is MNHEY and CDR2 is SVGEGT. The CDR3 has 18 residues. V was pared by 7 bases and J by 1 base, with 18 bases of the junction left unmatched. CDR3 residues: CASIPSPAQGNFQETQYF. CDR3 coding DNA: TGTGCCAGCATTCCGTCCCCGGCACAGGGGAACTTCCAAGAGACCCAGTACTTC.

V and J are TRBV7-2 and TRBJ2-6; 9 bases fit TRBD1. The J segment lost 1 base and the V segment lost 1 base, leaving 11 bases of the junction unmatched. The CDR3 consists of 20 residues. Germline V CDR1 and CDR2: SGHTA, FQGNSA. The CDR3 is CASSLGRRGTGLSGANVLTF. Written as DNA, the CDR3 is TGTGCCAGCAGCTTAGGGCGGCGTGGGACAGGGCTTTCTGGGGCCAACGTCCTGACTTTC.

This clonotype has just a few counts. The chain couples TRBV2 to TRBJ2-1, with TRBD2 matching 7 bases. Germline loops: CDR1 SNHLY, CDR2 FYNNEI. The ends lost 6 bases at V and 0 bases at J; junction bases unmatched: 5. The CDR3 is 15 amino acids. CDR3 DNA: TGTGCCAGCAGGACGGGGGGTCACTCCTACAATGAGCAGTTCTTC. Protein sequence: CASRTGGHSYNEQFF.

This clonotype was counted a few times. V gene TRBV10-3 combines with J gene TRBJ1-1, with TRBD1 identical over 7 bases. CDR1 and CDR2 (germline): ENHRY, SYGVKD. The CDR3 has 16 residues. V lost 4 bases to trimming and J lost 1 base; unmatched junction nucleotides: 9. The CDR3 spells CAISAGQASTNTEAFF. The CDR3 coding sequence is TGTGCCATCAGTGCAGGACAGGCTAGTACGAACACTGAAGCTTTCTTT.

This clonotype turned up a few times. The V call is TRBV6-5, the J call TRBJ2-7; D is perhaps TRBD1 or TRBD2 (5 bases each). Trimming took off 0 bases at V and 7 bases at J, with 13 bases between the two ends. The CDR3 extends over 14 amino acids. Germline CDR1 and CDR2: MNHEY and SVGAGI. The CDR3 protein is CASSYSYGGREQYV. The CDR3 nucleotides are TGTGCCAGCAGTTACTCGTATGGGGGACGGGAGCAGTACGTC.

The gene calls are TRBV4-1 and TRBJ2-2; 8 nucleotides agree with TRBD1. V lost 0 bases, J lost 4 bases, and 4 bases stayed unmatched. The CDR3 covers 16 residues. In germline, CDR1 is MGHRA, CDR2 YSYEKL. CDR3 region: CASSQDRGLGTGELFF. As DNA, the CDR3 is TGCGCCAGCAGCCAAGACAGGGGGCTAGGCACCGGGGAGCTGTTTTTT.

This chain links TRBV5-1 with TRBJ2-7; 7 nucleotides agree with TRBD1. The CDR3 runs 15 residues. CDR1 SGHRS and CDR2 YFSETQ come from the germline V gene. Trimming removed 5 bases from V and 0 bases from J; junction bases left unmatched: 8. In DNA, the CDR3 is TGCGCCAGCAGGGATGGGACAGCGCTCTCCTACGAGCAGTACTTC. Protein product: CASRDGTALSYEQYF.

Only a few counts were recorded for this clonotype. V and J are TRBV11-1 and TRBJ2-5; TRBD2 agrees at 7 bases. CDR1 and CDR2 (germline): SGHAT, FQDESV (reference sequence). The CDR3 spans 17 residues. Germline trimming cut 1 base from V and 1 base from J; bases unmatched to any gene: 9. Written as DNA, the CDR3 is TGTGCCAGCAGCTTAGGTCGTGGGGGGGTCCTCCAAGAGACCCAGTACTTC. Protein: CASSLGRGGVLQETQYF.

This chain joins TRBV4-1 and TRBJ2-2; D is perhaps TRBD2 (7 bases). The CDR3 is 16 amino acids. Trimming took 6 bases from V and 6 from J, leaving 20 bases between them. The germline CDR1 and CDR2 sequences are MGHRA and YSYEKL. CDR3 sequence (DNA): TGCGCCAGCAGAGGGGGGGGGCGCTTTGTGGCCGGGGAGCTGTTTTTT. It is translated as CASRGGGRFVAGELFF.

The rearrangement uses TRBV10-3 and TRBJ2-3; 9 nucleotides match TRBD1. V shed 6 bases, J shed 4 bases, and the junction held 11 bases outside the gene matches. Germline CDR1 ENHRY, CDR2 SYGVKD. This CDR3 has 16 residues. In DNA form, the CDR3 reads TGTGCCATCAGCCCCACCCGGGACAGGGCGTCAGATACGCAGTATTTT. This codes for CAISPTRDRASDTQYF.

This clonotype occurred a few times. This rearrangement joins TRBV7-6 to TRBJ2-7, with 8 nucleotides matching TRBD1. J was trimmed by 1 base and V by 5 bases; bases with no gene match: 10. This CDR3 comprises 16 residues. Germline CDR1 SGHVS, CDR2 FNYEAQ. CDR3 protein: CASSPQPRTGSYEQYF. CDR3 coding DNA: TGTGCCAGCAGCCCGCAACCTCGGACAGGGTCCTACGAGCAGTACTTC. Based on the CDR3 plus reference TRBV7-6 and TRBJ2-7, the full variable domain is GAGVSQSPRYKVTKRGQDVALRCDPISGHVSLYWYRQALGQGPEFLTYFNYEAQQDKSGLPNDRFSAERPEGSISTLTIQRTEQRDSAMYRCASSPQPRTGSYEQYFGPGTRLTVT.

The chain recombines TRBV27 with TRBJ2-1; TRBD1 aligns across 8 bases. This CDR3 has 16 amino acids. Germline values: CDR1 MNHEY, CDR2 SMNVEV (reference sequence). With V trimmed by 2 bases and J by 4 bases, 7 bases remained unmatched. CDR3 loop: CASSLARTGTYNEQFF. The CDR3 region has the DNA TGTGCCAGCAGTTTAGCCCGGACAGGGACATACAATGAGCAGTTCTTC.

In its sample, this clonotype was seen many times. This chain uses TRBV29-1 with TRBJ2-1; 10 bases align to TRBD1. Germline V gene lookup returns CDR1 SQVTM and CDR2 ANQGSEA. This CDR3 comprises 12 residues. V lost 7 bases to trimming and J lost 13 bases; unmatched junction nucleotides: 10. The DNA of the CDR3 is TGCAGCGGGACAGGGGGAGCGAAAGGTCAGTTCTTC. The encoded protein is CSGTGGAKGQFF.

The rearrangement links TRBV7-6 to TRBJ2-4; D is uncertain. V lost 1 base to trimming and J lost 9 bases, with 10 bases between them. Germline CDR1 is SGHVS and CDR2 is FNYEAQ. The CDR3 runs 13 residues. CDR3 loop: CASSLVVLGIQYF. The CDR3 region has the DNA TGTGCCAGCAGCTTAGTTGTCCTCGGCATTCAGTACTTC.

The CDR3 DNA follows: TGTGCCAGCAGTTACGAAATTTGGGGTATAGGGAACACCGGGGAGCTGTTTTTT. Its translation: CASSYEIWGIGNTGELFF. The rearrangement uses TRBV6-2 or TRBV6-3 and TRBJ2-2; no clear D gene. CDR1 is MNHEY, CDR2 SVGEGT, per germline. V was pared by 2 bases and J by 1 base, with 17 bases between. CDR3 length: 18 residues.

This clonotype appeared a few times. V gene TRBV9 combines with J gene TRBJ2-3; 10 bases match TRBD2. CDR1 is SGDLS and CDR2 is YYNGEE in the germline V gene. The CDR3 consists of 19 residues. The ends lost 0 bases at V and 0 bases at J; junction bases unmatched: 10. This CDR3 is CASSVEAPPLAGSTDTQYF. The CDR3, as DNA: TGTGCCAGCAGCGTAGAGGCCCCCCCACTAGCGGGGAGCACAGATACGCAGTATTTT.